Listed below are T cell receptor beta chains from one sample, sequenced in a study of PD-1 blockade in classical Hodgkin lymphoma. TCRdb keeps only in-frame clones here, not all; method: immunoSEQ multiplex PCR. This table has about 150,000 clones, just under 80% appearing once. The sample in question was peripheral blood mononuclear cells (PBMCs), obtained before the second cycle of nivolumab. These receptors were obtained from a human donor with classical Hodgkin lymphoma. Each CDR3 is given with its conserved first and last residue. Each record gives: V gene, clone size, J gene, D gene, CDR3 protein, CDR3 DNA. The D gene is left open where the match is weak. Clone size appears in some rows only: once, few, many, or a class for an expanded clone.

TRBV7-2	many	TRBJ2-3	-	CASSFSRFTDTQYF	TGTGCCAGCAGCTTCTCTCGTTTCACAGATACGCAGTATTTT
TRBV5-1	-	TRBJ2-4	TRBD1	CASSLGIGGSKNIQYF	TGCGCCAGCAGCTTGGGGATAGGGGGCTCAAAAAACATTCAGTACTTC
TRBV10-3	-	TRBJ1-2	TRBD1	CAITRTGLDGYTF	TGTGCCATTACTCGGACAGGCTTAGATGGCTACACCTTC
TRBV29-1	-	TRBJ2-5	TRBD1	CSVRDSWKEETQYF	TGCAGCGTTAGGGACAGCTGGAAAGAAGAGACCCAGTACTTC
TRBV11-2	-	TRBJ2-7	TRBD1	CASSRDSLEQYF	TGTGCCAGCAGCCGGGACAGTCTCGAGCAGTACTTC
TRBV7-2	once	TRBJ2-7	TRBD1	CASSIDRDSYEQYF	TGTGCCAGCAGCATTGACAGGGATTCCTACGAGCAGTACTTC
TRBV6-6	few	TRBJ1-1	-	CASSHNTEAFF	TGTGCCAGCAGTCACAACACTGAAGCTTTCTTT
TRBV7-2	-	TRBJ2-5	TRBD1	CASSLARGQDQETQYF	TGTGCCAGCAGCTTAGCCCGAGGACAGGACCAAGAGACCCAGTACTTC
TRBV11-1	-	TRBJ2-3	-	CASSLASLTDTQYF	TGTGCCAGCAGCTTAGCAAGTCTCACAGATACGCAGTATTTT
TRBV7-2	-	TRBJ2-5	-	CASSLYPWGSLQETQYF	TGTGCCAGCAGCTTATATCCTTGGGGCAGTCTGCAAGAGACCCAGTACTTC